A selection of T cell receptor beta chains follows, all from one sample in a study of identifying expanded T cells in peripheral blood. Generated by immunoSEQ multiplex PCR, the TCRdb table keeps only in-frame clones and is missing some. The sample has about 89,000 clones, roughly 86% seen once; the top ten hold around 6%. Sequencing was performed on blood. The receptors shown here come from a person aged 18-70 years in good health. CDR3s include the opening cysteine and the closing phenylalanine or tryptophan. A D gene is named only where the DNA matches it firmly. Rows give clone size only sometimes, using once, few, many, or a class for an expanded clone.

j_call	clone_size	v_call	d_call	cdr3_nt	cdr3_aa
TRBJ2-7	-	TRBV29-1	-	TGCAGCGTTGCAAACGGGTCCTACGAGCAGTACTTC	CSVANGSYEQYF
TRBJ1-4	-	TRBV10-3	TRBD1	TGTGCCATCAGTGGGACAGGGGGAGGTGAAAAACTGTTTTTT	CAISGTGGGEKLFF
TRBJ2-7	-	TRBV5-1	TRBD1	TGCGCCAGCAGCTCAAAACCACCGGGACAGGGTTCCTACGAGCAGTACTTC	CASSSKPPGQGSYEQYF
TRBJ2-5	-	TRBV5-6	-	TGTGCCAGCAGCCCCAAACCCCAAGAGACCCAGTACTTC	CASSPKPQETQYF
TRBJ1-1	-	TRBV18	-	TGTGCCAGCTCACCCCCAGAGGGCGTAAACACTGAAGCTTTCTTT	CASSPPEGVNTEAFF
TRBJ1-1	-	TRBV28	-	TGTGCCAGCAGTCCCCCAGCCTCCTTCGAAGCTTTCTTT	CASSPPASFEAFF
TRBJ2-5	once	TRBV18	-	TGTGCCAGCTCACTTTCAAGCGGAGAAGAGACCCAGTACTTC	CASSLSSGEETQYF
TRBJ1-3	-	TRBV7-2	-	TGTGCCAGCAGCAACCAGGGACCTACCATTGGGAACACCATATATTTT	CASSNQGPTIGNTIYF
TRBJ2-5	-	TRBV7-9	-	TGTGCCAGCAGCTTCTCCCCAGACGTTCAAGAGACCCAGTACTTC	CASSFSPDVQETQYF
TRBJ1-1	-	TRBV12-5	TRBD1	TGTGCTAGTGGTTTTCTATCCGGGACAGAAACGGTAAACACTGAAGCTTTCTTT	CASGFLSGTETVNTEAFF
TRBJ2-7	-	TRBV6-1	TRBD2	TGTGCCAGCAGTATGACGGGGGGGAACGAGCAGTACTTC	CASSMTGGNEQYF
TRBJ2-7	-	TRBV18	TRBD2	TGTGCCAGCTCACGCCTAGCGGATATAAAATACGAGCAGTACTTC	CASSRLADIKYEQYF
TRBJ2-1	-	TRBV5-1	-	TGCGCCAGCAGCTTGGCCAACTCCTTAAGGATACGCAGGTCCTACAATGAGCAGTTCTTC	CASSLANSLRIRRSYNEQFF
TRBJ1-2	-	TRBV5-4	TRBD1	TGTGCCAGCAGCCCGGAAAACTCAGACAGGGGGCCACCCGGCTACACCTTC	CASSPENSDRGPPGYTF
TRBJ2-3	-	TRBV27	-	TGTGCCAGCAGTCCGAAGGTCGGGACAAGGACAGATACGCAGTATTTT	CASSPKVGTRTDTQYF
TRBJ1-5	few	TRBV2	TRBD1	TGTGCCAGCACTCAACGGGGACAGACAATTCAGCCCCAGCATTTT	CASTQRGQTIQPQHF
TRBJ2-7	-	TRBV9	-	TGTGCCAGCAGCGTAGCGGGCTCCTACGAGCAGTACTTC	CASSVAGSYEQYF
TRBJ1-2	few	TRBV6-6	-	TGTGCCAGCACCCCTCAACTCGGGGGACTCTATGGCTACACCTTC	CASTPQLGGLYGYTF
TRBJ1-4	once	TRBV18	-	TGTGCCAGCTCACCGGGGGGCTACCTTGAAAAACTGTTTTTT	CASSPGGYLEKLFF
TRBJ2-7	few	TRBV4-1	-	TGCGCCAGCAGCCAAGCCTGGGGCTCCTACGAGCAGTACTTC	CASSQAWGSYEQYF
TRBJ1-2	-	TRBV27	-	TGTGCCAGCAGTTACGACGGTTCCGATGGCTACACCTTC	CASSYDGSDGYTF
TRBJ2-6	-	TRBV5-1	-	TGCGCCAGCAGCATCAGGAGAGGATCTGGGGCCAACGTCCTGACTTTC	CASSIRRGSGANVLTF
TRBJ1-4	-	TRBV4-1	-	TGCGCCAGCAGCCATCCGGGAGAAAAACTGTTTTTT	CASSHPGEKLFF
TRBJ1-2	-	TRBV29-1	TRBD1	TGCAGCGTTGAAGGTGGCCAGGGGGCATATGGCTACACCTTC	CSVEGGQGAYGYTF
TRBJ2-2	-	TRBV4-1	-	TGCGCCAGCAGCCCACCTGGGTACAGGGCTTCGAACACCGGGGAGCTGTTTTTT	CASSPPGYRASNTGELFF
TRBJ1-3	-	TRBV18	-	TGTGCCAGCTCACCTGGCCCCATGTTAAATGGAAACACCATATATTTT	CASSPGPMLNGNTIYF
TRBJ1-2	few	TRBV4-3	TRBD1	TGCGCCAGCAGCCAAGATCAGGGGGGAGAGGGTAGGGTCGGCTATGGCTACACCTTC	CASSQDQGGEGRVGYGYTF
TRBJ1-5	few	TRBV5-6	-	TGTGCCAGCAGCTCGGCCAATCAGCCCCAGCATTTT	CASSSANQPQHF
TRBJ1-2	-	TRBV9	-	TGTGCCAGCAGCGGCCATGGAAGGAGGGAGGACTATGGCTACACCTTC	CASSGHGRREDYGYTF
TRBJ1-4	-	TRBV6-5	TRBD1	TGTGCCAGCGGTCCGGGACAGGGTATTGAAAAACTGTTTTTT	CASGPGQGIEKLFF
TRBJ1-1	-	TRBV9	-	TGTGCCAGCAGCGTAGGAACGGGTTGGGGCACTGAAGCTTTCTTT	CASSVGTGWGTEAFF
TRBJ2-7	-	TRBV5-4	-	TGTGCCAGCAGCTTGTATCAGTGGGACAAAATTGACGAGCAGTACTTC	CASSLYQWDKIDEQYF
TRBJ2-7	-	TRBV19	TRBD1	TGTGCCAGTAGTGCCAACAGGGGGCTCCACGAGCAGTACTTC	CASSANRGLHEQYF
TRBJ2-3	-	TRBV19	TRBD1	TGTGCCAGTACGGGACAGGCCTCAGATACGCAGTATTTT	CASTGQASDTQYF
TRBJ2-1	once	TRBV9	-	TGTGCCAGCAGCTCGGATGGGGAAAAGGGGGTCTTC	CASSSDGEKGVF
TRBJ2-5	-	TRBV7-2	-	TGTGCCAGCAGCTTAGCCGGCTGGTACCAAGAGACCCAGTACTTC	CASSLAGWYQETQYF
TRBJ1-1	-	TRBV2	TRBD1	TGTGCCAGCAGTGTGGCGACAGGGCCATCTCGGACTGAAGCTTTCTTT	CASSVATGPSRTEAFF
TRBJ2-5	-	TRBV5-1	-	TGCGCCAGCAGCTTCTTCCCAGGTGGTGAGGAGACCCAGTACTTC	CASSFFPGGEETQYF
TRBJ1-2	-	TRBV19	-	TGTGCCAGTAGTCAACAGGGAAAGGATGGCTACACCTTC	CASSQQGKDGYTF
TRBJ2-3	-	TRBV5-1	-	TGCGCCAGCAGCTTGGAGGGGCGAGTCACAGATACGCAGTATTTT	CASSLEGRVTDTQYF
TRBJ2-7	-	TRBV6-5	-	TGTGCCAGCAGTTACTCTGCAGGGCGGGAGCAGTACTTC	CASSYSAGREQYF
TRBJ2-7	once	TRBV7-6	-	TGTGCCAGCAGCCCCGGACAGACACCCTACGAGCAGTACTTC	CASSPGQTPYEQYF
TRBJ2-1	-	TRBV7-2	-	TGTGCCAGCAGCCCTCTAGGGTGGGGTACAAACTACAATGAGCAGTTCTTC	CASSPLGWGTNYNEQFF
TRBJ1-1	-	TRBV19	-	TGTGCGAGTATACGGACGGAGGGGACTGAAGCTTTCTTT	CASIRTEGTEAFF
TRBJ1-3	-	TRBV11-2	-	TGTGCCAGCAGACTCGAGGGGAGGACGACCACCTATTTT	CASRLEGRTTTYF
TRBJ1-1	-	TRBV6-6	TRBD1	TGTGCCAGCAGCGAAGGGGGCGCAGGAAGGACTGAAGCTTTCTTT	CASSEGGAGRTEAFF
TRBJ2-7	-	TRBV6-4	TRBD1	TGTGCCAGCAGACAGGGGAAATACGAGCAGTACTTC	CASRQGKYEQYF
TRBJ1-5	-	TRBV21-1	-	TGTGCCAGCAGCAAATCGGACAGGGATGATAGCAATCAGCCCCAGCATTTT	CASSKSDRDDSNQPQHF
TRBJ1-2	-	TRBV30	-	TGTGCCTGGAGGGGACCGCCCTATGGCTACACCTTC	CAWRGPPYGYTF
TRBJ2-7	-	TRBV30	-	TGTGCCTCTAGGAACCCCTGGGACTACGAGCAGTACTTC	CASRNPWDYEQYF
TRBJ2-7	-	TRBV7-2	-	TGTGCCAGCAGCTTAGCGGGAGACGAGCAGTACTTC	CASSLAGDEQYF
TRBJ2-6	-	TRBV5-6	TRBD1	TGTGCCAGCAGCCTCGTGGGGGGACAGGGGCTGACTTTC	CASSLVGGQGLTF
TRBJ1-4	-	TRBV13	-	TGTGCCAGCAGCTCCTCTGGAATTAATGAAAAACTGTTTTTT	CASSSSGINEKLFF
TRBJ2-7	-	TRBV19	-	TGTGCCAGTAGTGGGGCAGCGCACGGGCAGTACTTC	CASSGAAHGQYF
TRBJ2-3	-	TRBV7-2	-	TGTGCCAGCAGCTTAAGGGCCCATACGCAGTATTTT	CASSLRAHTQYF
TRBJ2-1	-	TRBV27	-	TGTGCCAGCAGGGATAGACCTCAGGGCTACAATGAGCAGTTCTTC	CASRDRPQGYNEQFF
TRBJ1-2	-	TRBV15	-	TGTGCCACCAGCAAGAGTAGTGGGGGGAATGGCTACACCTTC	CATSKSSGGNGYTF